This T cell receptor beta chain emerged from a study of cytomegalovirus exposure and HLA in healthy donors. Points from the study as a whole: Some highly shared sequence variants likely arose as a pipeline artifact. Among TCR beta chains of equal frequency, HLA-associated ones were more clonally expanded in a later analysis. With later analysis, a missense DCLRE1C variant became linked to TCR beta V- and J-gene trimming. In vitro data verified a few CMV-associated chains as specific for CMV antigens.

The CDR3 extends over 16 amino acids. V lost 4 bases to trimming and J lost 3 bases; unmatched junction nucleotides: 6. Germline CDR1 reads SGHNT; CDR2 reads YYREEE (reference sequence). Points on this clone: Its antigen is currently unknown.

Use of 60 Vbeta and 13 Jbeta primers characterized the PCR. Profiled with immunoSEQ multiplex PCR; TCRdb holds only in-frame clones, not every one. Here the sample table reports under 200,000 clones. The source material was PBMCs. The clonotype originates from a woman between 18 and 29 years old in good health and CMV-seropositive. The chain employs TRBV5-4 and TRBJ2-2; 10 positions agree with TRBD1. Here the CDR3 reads CASSPGTGVHTGELFF. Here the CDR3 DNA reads TGTGCCAGCAGCCCAGGGACAGGGGTGCACACCGGGGAGCTGTTTTTT.